Sequencing of this T cell receptor (beta chain) was carried out in a study of response to subunit inactivated influenza vaccine. General study results and limits: After each seasonal influenza vaccination, few new T cells are recruited, the authors suggested.

The V gene lost 4 bases and the J gene lost 5 bases, with 11 bases spanning the gap. Germline loops: CDR1 SQVTM, CDR2 ANQGSEA. The CDR3 sequence is 12 residues long. With respect to this clonotype: Its antigen remains unknown.

One entry per CDR3 protein results from TCRdb running MiXCR on the RT-PCR reads. The top ten hold roughly 14% of the sample, which has fewer than 600,000 distinct CDR3 sequences, less than 7.5% seen once. This TCR derives from a man between 50 and 75 years old who received an inactivated influenza vaccine. Sample: PBMCs from blood, taken around 25 months after vaccination. The chain uses TRBV29-1 and TRBJ1-2; perhaps TRBD1 as D (6 bases). The CDR3 sequence is CSVGARGYGYTF. The CDR3 bases are TGCAGCGTTGGCGCCAGGGGTTATGGCTACACCTTC.